The 9 T cell receptor beta chains listed next were all sequenced from one sample in a study of glioma-infiltrating T cells. Amplification of TCR alpha and beta CDR3 regions from RNA used iRepertoire nested multiplex PCR. TCRdb independently ran MiXCR on the multiplex PCR reads; one entry per CDR3 protein. This sample carries roughly 42,000 distinct CDR3 sequences, 20% to 25% of them seen once, and the ten largest clones take more than 5.5%. Source material: glioma tissue, nonneoplastic brain tissue, or PBMCs (not recorded which). The receptors were gathered from a human donor with low-grade glioma or glioblastoma, undergoing nonglioma brain surgery, or in good health (not recorded which).

This clonotype has a handful of counts. This sequence joins TRBV6-4 and TRBJ2-1; D possibly corresponds to TRBD2 (6 bases). Germline-derived CDR1 and CDR2 are MRHNA and SNTAGT. The CDR3 length is 18 residues. Trimming shortened V by 2 bases and J by 5 bases, and 22 bases separated the two germline ends. In nucleotides, the CDR3 is TGTGCCAGCAGTGACCTTACTGGGAGGCCCTTTATCGACAATGAGCAGTTCTTC. It translates to CASSDLTGRPFIDNEQFF.

This clonotype was recorded many times. V gene TRBV20-1 combines with J gene TRBJ1-1; D remains ambiguous. V was trimmed by 3 bases and J by 3 bases, leaving 17 bases between them. The germline V gene encodes CDR1 DFQATT and CDR2 SNEGSKA (reference sequence). The CDR3 length is 15 residues. The chain's CDR3 is CSASTMFRGDTEAFF. The CDR3 coding sequence is TGCAGTGCTAGCACAATGTTTCGGGGAGACACTGAAGCTTTCTTT.

Points on this clonotype: Mismatch with germline at one junction end may stem from a read error. The chain joins TRBV5-6 to TRBJ2-5, with D hard to call. In germline, CDR1 is SGHDT, CDR2 YYEEEE. The CDR3 runs to 16 residues. The CDR3 here is CASSFQRQVLEETLYF. CDR3 nucleotides: TGTGCCAGCAGCTTCCAGAGACAAGTCCTTGAAGAGACCCTGTACTTC.

This clonotype was counted ten times or more. This chain uses TRBV27 with TRBJ1-5; 9 positions match TRBD1. With V trimmed by 4 bases and J by 5 bases, 6 bases remained unmatched. The germline gives CDR1 MNHEY, CDR2 SMNVEV (reference sequence). The CDR3 is 15 residues long. The CDR3 protein is CASSWGQGQDQPQHF. Written as DNA, the CDR3 is TGTGCCAGCAGTTGGGGACAGGGCCAGGATCAGCCCCAGCATTTT.

This clonotype has more than one count but fewer than ten. This chain uses TRBV3-1 with TRBJ2-1; no clear D gene. CDR3 length: 15 residues. The germline CDR1 and CDR2 sequences are LGHDT and YNNKEL (reference sequence). V lost 2 bases and J 2 bases, leaving 10 bases between the germline ends. CDR3 amino acids: CASSQLDGPYNEQFF. The DNA of the CDR3 is TGTGCCAGCAGCCAATTGGACGGTCCCTACAATGAGCAGTTCTTC.

This clonotype was counted many times. The chain recombines TRBV11-2 with TRBJ1-4; 7 bases map to TRBD1. Per germline, CDR1 SGHAT and CDR2 FQNNGV. The CDR3 covers 17 residues. J was trimmed by 0 bases and V by 2 bases; bases with no gene match: 6. The CDR3 spells CASSLYPGGTTNEKLFF. CDR3 in DNA: TGTGCCAGCAGCTTATACCCAGGGGGGACAACTAATGAAAAACTGTTTTTT.

This clonotype has at least ten counts. This rearrangement joins TRBV20-1 to TRBJ2-1, with 7 nucleotides matching TRBD2. The junction had 9 bases not matched to a gene; V was cut back by 3 bases and J by 7 bases. Germline CDR1 reads DFQATT; CDR2 reads SNEGSKA (reference sequence). The CDR3 is 14 residues long. The CDR3 DNA sequence: TGCAGTGCTAGTTTAGGGACTATGGGTAATGAGCAGTTCTTC. Its protein product is CSASLGTMGNEQFF.

This clonotype has at least ten counts. V and J are TRBV2 and TRBJ1-2, with 11 bases matching TRBD1. The J segment lost 7 bases and the V segment lost 4 bases, leaving 8 bases of the junction unmatched. The CDR3 contains 15 residues. Germline CDR1 is SNHLY and CDR2 is FYNNEI. The CDR3 DNA reads as TGTGCCAGCAGTGCCGGGACAGGGGGACCTATTGGCTACACCTTC. Amino acid sequence: CASSAGTGGPIGYTF.

About this clonotype: A read error may be the cause here, since a much bigger clone is one base away. DNA for the CDR3: TGTGCCAGCAGCGAACCAGCGGGGGAGCCGGATACGCAGTATTTT. Its protein is CASSEPAGEPDTQYF. The rearrangement uses TRBV7-9 and TRBJ2-3, with 8 bases lining up with TRBD2. The V and J ends lost 5 bases and 6 bases, in that order; junction bases with no gene match: 10. This CDR3 comprises 15 residues. The germline V gene has CDR1 SEHNR and CDR2 FQNEAQ (reference sequence).